Listed below are T cell receptor beta chains from one sample, sequenced in a study of CD8 T cells in ankylosing spondylitis. Each CDR3 protein is one row after TCRdb ran MiXCR on the 5' RACE reads. In the table there are under 450,000 distinct CDR3 sequences, 17% of which are singletons. The sequencing input was blood, either unsorted or a sorted T cell fraction (not recorded which). The source is a male donor with ankylosing spondylitis. Both conserved end residues are trimmed from each CDR3. D genes are given only for firm matches. Only part of the rows carry a size: once, few, many, or a class if the clone is expanded.

clone_size j_call d_call v_call cdr3_aa
few TRBJ2-3 . TRBV9 ASSPRRLGNTQY
few TRBJ1-5 . TRBV11-2 ASSLVPGEHQPQH
. TRBJ1-1 . TRBV29-1 SVLSGTSEAF
many TRBJ2-3 TRBD2 TRBV6-6 ASRGGGADTQY
. TRBJ2-4 TRBD1 TRBV10-1 ASSASDRENIQY
few TRBJ2-7 . TRBV29-1 SVEGSGAVQEGQY
. TRBJ2-1 TRBD1 TRBV6-1 ASSKRTGLHEQF
few TRBJ2-2 . TRBV3-1 ASSQEGAARNTGELF
few TRBJ1-6 TRBD1 TRBV6-1 ASSEAWTGQSPLH
few TRBJ1-1 . TRBV20-1 SARGQTRMSTEAF
. TRBJ1-2 TRBD1 TRBV12-3/TRBV12-4 ASSTGQGVGYT
. TRBJ2-7 . TRBV5-1 ASSLGNPTSSYEQY
many TRBJ1-1 TRBD1 TRBV12-3/TRBV12-4 ASSLGQGAVAF
. TRBJ1-5 . TRBV3-1 ASSQGGEAQPQH
. TRBJ2-7 . TRBV20-1 SARDYREQY